A single sample gave rise to the 13 T cell receptor beta chains below, sequenced in a study of type 1 regulatory T cells (dated by TCRdb to about 2021). TCRdb records Illumina MiSeq as the sequencer. TCRdb ran its own pipeline on the public reads, namely fastp trimming at Q25 and MiXCR clone calling, and kept in-frame beta chains. Rows matching on CDR3 protein sequence are summarized as one entry with the most common DNA and genes. This sample lists about 59,000 distinct CDR3 sequences; 60% to 65% were detected once. Clones ranked in the top ten supply about 1.7% of the sample. No antigens are known for them. The sample taken for sequencing was cultured non-Tr1 T cells, either the whole culture or a sorted T cell fraction (not recorded which). The sample's cell subset or site label is to be understood as: non-Tr1 population from the T-allo10 product. The receptors originated from a human donor in good health.

J is TRBJ2-7 and V is TRBV7-9; D may correspond to TRBD1 or TRBD2 (6 bases each). The length of the CDR3 is 14 residues. In germline, CDR1 is SEHNR, CDR2 FQNEAQ (reference sequence). V lost 2 bases and J lost 4, with 12 bases in between. In DNA form, the CDR3 reads TGTGCCAGCAGCTTACACGGAGGGGGTTACGAGCAGTACTTC. This encodes CASSLHGGGYEQYF.

The V gene is TRBV6-1, the J gene TRBJ2-2; D is uncertain. The CDR3 loop spans 12 amino acids. The V gene's germline CDR1 is MNHNS and CDR2 SASEGT. The V gene lost 7 bases and the J gene lost 8 bases, with 11 bases spanning the gap. The CDR3: CASTLTSGELFF. The CDR3, as DNA: TGTGCCAGCACCCTAACATCGGGGGAGCTGTTTTTT.

This clonotype was seen only a few times. The chain employs TRBV20-1 and TRBJ2-7, with a weak D call TRBD1 (5 bases). Germline V gene lookup returns CDR1 DFQATT and CDR2 SNEGSKA (reference sequence). This CDR3 contains 13 residues. The V gene lost 5 bases and the J gene lost 2 bases, with 13 bases spanning the gap. The CDR3 spells CSAAQGQTYEQYF. The DNA for the CDR3 is TGCAGTGCTGCCCAGGGTCAGACCTACGAGCAGTACTTC.

This sequence joins TRBV24-1 and TRBJ2-2; no firm D call. CDR3 length equals 17 residues. Germline V lookup: CDR1 KGHDR, CDR2 SFDVKD. Trimming shortened V by 4 bases and J by 5 bases, and 19 bases separated the two germline ends. CDR3 loop: CATSDPTGPSTTGELFF. The CDR3 coding sequence is TGTGCCACCAGTGACCCAACTGGACCTTCCACGACCGGGGAGCTGTTTTTT.

The chain uses TRBV20-1 and TRBJ2-5; 7 nucleotides align to TRBD2. The CDR3 spans 14 residues. The germline V gene encodes CDR1 DFQATT and CDR2 SNEGSKA (reference sequence). The trim removed 2 bases at V and 5 bases at J, leaving 8 bases unmatched. The chain's CDR3 is CSARPSGVGETQYF. CDR3 DNA sequence: TGCAGTGCTAGACCTAGCGGCGTGGGGGAGACCCAGTACTTC.

V is TRBV12-3 or TRBV12-4 and J is TRBJ2-7; 7 nucleotides agree with TRBD1. This CDR3 is built from 13 residues. The V and J ends lost 4 bases and 4 bases, in that order; junction bases with no gene match: 4. The CDR3 loop reads CASSYNRGYEQYF. For the CDR3, the DNA is TGTGCCAGCAGTTATAACAGGGGATACGAGCAGTACTTC.

This clonotype occurred once. V is TRBV5-1 and J is TRBJ2-7; 11 positions match TRBD2. V gave up 0 bases and J gave up 7 bases; unmatched junction bases: 9. Germline V gene sequence: CDR1 SGHRS, CDR2 YFSETQ. The CDR3 has 16 residues. The CDR3 DNA is TGCGCCAGCAGCTTGGGGGTAGCGGGAGGGCCTCGAGAGCAGTACTTC. Protein product: CASSLGVAGGPREQYF.

This clonotype has at least ten counts. This rearrangement joins TRBV27 to TRBJ2-4; TRBD1 matches at 7 bases. The germline V gene has CDR1 MNHEY and CDR2 SMNVEV (reference sequence). With 6 bases clipped from V and 1 base from J, the junction kept 12 bases outside the gene matches. This CDR3 has 17 amino acids. The CDR3 region is CASRSLRGPWAKNIQYF. CDR3 DNA sequence: TGTGCCAGCAGGTCCCTTAGGGGGCCGTGGGCCAAAAACATTCAGTACTTC.

This chain links TRBV3-1 with TRBJ2-5; D not certain. From germline, CDR1 is LGHDT and CDR2 YNNKEL (reference sequence). The CDR3 has 14 amino acids. V was pared by 4 bases and J by 4 bases, with 13 bases between. The CDR3 loop reads CASSREPKGETQYF. The CDR3 DNA reads TGTGCCAGCAGCCGGGAACCGAAGGGAGAGACCCAGTACTTC.

In DNA, the CDR3 is TGCGCCAGCAGCCCGTTCGCTCTTCTAGGGGGGTACACAGATACGCAGTATTTT. Translating it yields CASSPFALLGGYTDTQYF. V gene TRBV5-1 combines with J gene TRBJ2-3; D might be TRBD1 or TRBD2, each matching 6 bases. The CDR3 loop spans 18 amino acids. Trimming cost V 4 bases and J 2 bases, with 23 bases left between them. Germline CDR1 SGHRS, CDR2 YFSETQ. Drawing the rest from reference TRBV5-1 and TRBJ2-3, the complete variable domain is KAGVTQTPRYLIKTRGQQVTLSCSPISGHRSVSWYQQTPGQGLQFLFEYFSETQRNKGNFPGRFSGRQFSNSRSEMNVSTLELGDSALYLCASSPFALLGGYTDTQYFGPGTRLTVL.

V usage is TRBV20-1 and J usage is TRBJ1-5; tentatively, D is TRBD1 (5 bases). The V gene's germline CDR1 is DFQATT and CDR2 SNEGSKA (reference sequence). Trimming pared 1 base from V and 1 base from J, leaving 11 bases between. The CDR3 runs to 15 residues. The CDR3 loop reads CSARADSRSNQPQHF. In DNA, the CDR3 is TGCAGTGCTAGAGCCGACAGTAGGAGCAATCAGCCCCAGCATTTT.

This clonotype was counted many times. The chain couples TRBV18 to TRBJ1-6; 7 nucleotides line up with TRBD1. The CDR3 consists of 14 residues. Germline V lookup: CDR1 KGHSH, CDR2 LQKENI. Unmatched junction bases numbered 3, after V lost 3 bases and J lost 7 bases. CDR3 DNA: TGTGCCAGCTCACCGGACAGGAGAAATTCACCCCTCCACTTT. Amino acids: CASSPDRRNSPLHF.

J is TRBJ2-7 and V is TRBV20-1; 9 bases are a match to TRBD2. The CDR3 is 14 residues long. After removal of 6 bases from V and 4 bases from J, the junction contained 10 bases not matched to a gene. The germline V gene has CDR1 DFQATT and CDR2 SNEGSKA (reference sequence). The CDR3 DNA is TGCAGTGCCTCTCCCCCGACTAGCGGATACGAGCAGTACTTC. Amino acids: CSASPPTSGYEQYF.